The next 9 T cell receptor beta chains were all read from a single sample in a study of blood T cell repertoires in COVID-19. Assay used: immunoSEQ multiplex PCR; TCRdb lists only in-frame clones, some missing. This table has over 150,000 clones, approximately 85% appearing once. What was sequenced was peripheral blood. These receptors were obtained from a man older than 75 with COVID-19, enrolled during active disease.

CDR3 nucleotide sequence: TGTGCCAGCAGCTTGGTAAGGGGCAGGGGGCGCCCCGATGAAAAACTGTTTTTT. Protein: CASSLVRGRGRPDEKLFF. The genes are TRBV5-5 and TRBJ1-4; 8 bases are a match to TRBD1. This CDR3 spans 18 amino acids. Trimming cost V 0 bases and J 6 bases; bases outside gene matches: 13. Germline V gene data show CDR1 as SGHKS and CDR2 as YYEKEE (reference sequence).

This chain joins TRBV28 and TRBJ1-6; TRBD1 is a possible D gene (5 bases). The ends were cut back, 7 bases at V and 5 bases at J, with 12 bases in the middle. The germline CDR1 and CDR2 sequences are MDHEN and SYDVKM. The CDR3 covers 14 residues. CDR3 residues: CASTSWGDNSPLHF. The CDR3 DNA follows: TGTGCCAGCACCTCCTGGGGGGATAATTCACCCCTCCACTTT.

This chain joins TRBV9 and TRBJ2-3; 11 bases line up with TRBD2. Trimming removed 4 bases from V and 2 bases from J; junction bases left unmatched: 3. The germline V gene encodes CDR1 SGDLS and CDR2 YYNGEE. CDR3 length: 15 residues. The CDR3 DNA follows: TGTGCCAGCAGCCGGACTAGCGGGCCCACAGATACGCAGTATTTT. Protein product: CASSRTSGPTDTQYF.

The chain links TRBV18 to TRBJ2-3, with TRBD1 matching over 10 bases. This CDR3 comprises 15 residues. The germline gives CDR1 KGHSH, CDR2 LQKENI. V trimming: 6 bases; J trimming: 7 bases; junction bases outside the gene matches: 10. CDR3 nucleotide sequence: TGTGCCAGCTCGGTCGGACAGGGGGTAAAAAATACGCAGTATTTT. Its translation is CASSVGQGVKNTQYF.

For the CDR3, the DNA is TGTGCCAGCAGATCGGGGGGGCGGAATAATTCACCCCTCCACTTT. Its protein is CASRSGGRNNSPLHF. The chain uses TRBV11-2 and TRBJ1-6; weak D call: TRBD1 (6 bases). Trimming stripped 6 bases from V and 5 bases from J, with 14 bases between. Per germline, CDR1 SGHAT and CDR2 FQNNGV. This CDR3 contains 15 residues.

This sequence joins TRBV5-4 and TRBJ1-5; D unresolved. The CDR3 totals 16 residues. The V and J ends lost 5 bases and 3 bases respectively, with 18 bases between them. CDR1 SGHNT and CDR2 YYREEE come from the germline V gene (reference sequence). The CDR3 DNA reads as TGTGCCAGCAGTCTCACCCCGGGGAGGTCCAATCAGCCCCAGCATTTT. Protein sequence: CASSLTPGRSNQPQHF. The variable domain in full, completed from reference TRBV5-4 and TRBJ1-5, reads ETGVTQSPTHLIKTRGQQVTLRCSSQSGHNTVSWYQQALGQGPQFIFQYYREEENGRGNFPPRFSGLQFPNYSSELNVNALELDDSALYLCASSLTPGRSNQPQHFGDGTRLSIL.

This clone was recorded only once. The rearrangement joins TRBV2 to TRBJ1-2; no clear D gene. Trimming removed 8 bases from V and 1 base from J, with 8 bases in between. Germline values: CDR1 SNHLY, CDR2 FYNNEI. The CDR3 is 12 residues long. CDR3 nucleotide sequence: TGTGCCAGCCCAAACAGTAACTATGGCTACACCTTC. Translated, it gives CASPNSNYGYTF.

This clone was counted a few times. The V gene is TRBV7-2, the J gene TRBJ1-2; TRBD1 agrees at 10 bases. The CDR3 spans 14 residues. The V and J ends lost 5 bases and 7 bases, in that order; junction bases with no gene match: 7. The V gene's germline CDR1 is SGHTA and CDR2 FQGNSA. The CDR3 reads CASSHGQGESGYTF. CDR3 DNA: TGTGCCAGCAGCCACGGACAGGGGGAAAGTGGCTACACCTTC.

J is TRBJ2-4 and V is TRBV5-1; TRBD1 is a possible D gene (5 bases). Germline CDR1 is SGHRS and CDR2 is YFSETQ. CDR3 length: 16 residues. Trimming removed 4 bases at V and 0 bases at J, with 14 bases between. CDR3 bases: TGCGCCAGCAGCCCTAGACAGCGACTAGCCAAAAACATTCAGTACTTC. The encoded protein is CASSPRQRLAKNIQYF. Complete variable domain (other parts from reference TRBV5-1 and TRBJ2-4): KAGVTQTPRYLIKTRGQQVTLSCSPISGHRSVSWYQQTPGQGLQFLFEYFSETQRNKGNFPGRFSGRQFSNSRSEMNVSTLELGDSALYLCASSPRQRLAKNIQYFGAGTRLSVL.